The clone carrying this T cell receptor (beta chain) was seen at least ten times. What it binds is unknown. Germline V lookup: CDR1 LGHDT, CDR2 YNNKEL (reference sequence). Between the trimmed V and J ends, which lost 1 base and 3 bases, there was a span of 9 bases. The CDR3 is 14 residues long. These data are taken from a study of T cells in Graves' hyperthyroidism and ophthalmopathy. Study results and limitations: Most expanded thyroid clonotypes above 0.001 recurred in blood.

TCR beta CDR3 regions were amplified from RNA. HTBI primers were the set used in a first-round RT-PCR of the TCR CDR3. TCRdb analysed the multiplex PCR reads with MiXCR anew, one entry per CDR3 protein. The sample lists hundreds of thousands of distinct CDR3 sequences, about 22% occurring once. The genes are TRBV3-1 and TRBJ1-1; D remains unclear. The source of this sequence is a woman aged 70-85 years with Graves' ophthalmopathy. Sequences were obtained from blood. Here the CDR3 DNA reads TGTGCCAGCAGCCAAGTGAACGGCGACACTGAAGCTTTCTTT. Protein product: CASSQVNGDTEAFF.